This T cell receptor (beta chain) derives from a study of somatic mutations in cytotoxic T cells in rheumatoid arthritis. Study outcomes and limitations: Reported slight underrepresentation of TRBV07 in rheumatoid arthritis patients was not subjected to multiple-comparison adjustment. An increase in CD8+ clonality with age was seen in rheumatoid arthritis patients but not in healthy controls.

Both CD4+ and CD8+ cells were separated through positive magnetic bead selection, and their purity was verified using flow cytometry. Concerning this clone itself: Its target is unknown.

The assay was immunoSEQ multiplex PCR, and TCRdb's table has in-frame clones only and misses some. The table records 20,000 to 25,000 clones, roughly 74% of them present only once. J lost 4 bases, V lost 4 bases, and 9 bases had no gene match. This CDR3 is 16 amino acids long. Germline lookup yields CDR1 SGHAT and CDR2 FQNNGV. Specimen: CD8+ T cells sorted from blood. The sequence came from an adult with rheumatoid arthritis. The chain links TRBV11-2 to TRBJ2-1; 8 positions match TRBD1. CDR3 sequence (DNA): TGTGCCAGCAGCTGGGGACAGGCACCGTTTTACAATGAGCAGTTCTTC. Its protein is CASSWGQAPFYNEQFF.